Below are 22 T cell receptor beta chains sequenced from a single sample in a study of PD-1 blockade in classical Hodgkin lymphoma. With no exception, relapse followed autologous stem cell transplantation in all patients, and brentuximab vedotin exposure varied. The data were produced by immunoSEQ multiplex PCR, yet TCRdb's version contains in-frame clones alone and is incomplete. The table lists 55,000 to 65,000 clones, approximately 90% of them singletons. The specimen was peripheral blood mononuclear cells (PBMCs), collected at baseline. These receptors all come from a human donor with classical Hodgkin lymphoma.

The chain employs TRBV4-1 and TRBJ2-7, with D tentatively TRBD2 (7 bases). The germline CDR1 and CDR2 sequences are MGHRA and YSYEKL. This CDR3 comprises 17 residues. The V end lost 1 base, the J end lost 0 bases, and 16 bases lay between the germline ends. The CDR3 sequence is CASSQVRGGVSSYEQYF. DNA of the CDR3: TGCGCCAGCAGCCAAGTGCGAGGGGGGGTTTCCTCCTACGAGCAGTACTTC.

This clone was counted a single time. The genes are TRBV7-8 and TRBJ1-1, with a tentative D call TRBD1 (6 bases). This CDR3 region has 13 residues. Per germline, CDR1 SGHVS and CDR2 FQNEAQ. The germline V and J ends were trimmed by 5 bases and 8 bases, with 15 bases remaining between them. The chain's CDR3 is CASSLNSGTEAFF. DNA of the CDR3: TGTGCCAGCAGCCTGAATTCCGGGACAGAAGCTTTCTTT.

This chain links TRBV13 with TRBJ2-3; D is perhaps TRBD1 or TRBD2 (5 bases each). The CDR3 contains 15 residues. Germline V gene lookup returns CDR1 PRHDT and CDR2 FYEKMQ (reference sequence). Trimming left V 3 bases short and J 0 bases short, with 10 bases between. CDR3: CASSFGGGSTDTQYF. DNA for the CDR3: TGTGCCAGCAGCTTTGGTGGGGGAAGCACAGATACGCAGTATTTT.

The chain joins TRBV6-1 to TRBJ1-1; TRBD1 might be the D (6 bases). V lost 11 bases to trimming and J lost 0 bases, with 13 bases between them. The CDR3 is made up of 13 amino acids. The V gene's germline CDR1 is MNHNS and CDR2 SASEGT. Written as DNA, the CDR3 is TGTGCCTCGCGGGGGGCGCTGAACACTGAAGCTTTCTTT. Translation gives CASRGALNTEAFF.

V is TRBV5-6 and J is TRBJ2-7; D gene uncertain. Looked up from germline, CDR1 is SGHDT and CDR2 is YYEEEE. Trimming took off 2 bases at V and 2 bases at J, with 8 bases between the two ends. This CDR3 is built from 13 residues. This CDR3 reads CASSFWATYEQYF. The CDR3, as DNA: TGTGCCAGCAGCTTCTGGGCCACCTACGAGCAGTACTTC.

The J gene is TRBJ1-1, the V gene TRBV13; TRBD1 matches 8 bases. Trimming cost V 7 bases and J 6 bases; bases outside gene matches: 10. The CDR3 covers 14 residues. CDR1 and CDR2 from the germline V gene are PRHDT and FYEKMQ (reference sequence). In DNA, the CDR3 is TGTGCCAGCAACCAGGGGGCGGGCAGTGCTGAAGCTTTCTTT. Amino acids: CASNQGAGSAEAFF.

V and J are TRBV6-6 and TRBJ2-1; TRBD2 matches 8 bases. The length of the CDR3 is 13 residues. Germline CDR1 and CDR2: MNHNY and SVGAGI (reference sequence). Germline trimming cut 0 bases from V and 16 bases from J; bases unmatched to any gene: 8. DNA for the CDR3: TGTGCCAGCAGTTACTCCTACCAGCGGGGGATTTTCTTC. It yields the protein CASSYSYQRGIFF.

V is TRBV5-1 and J is TRBJ1-1; D not certain. Germline CDR1 and CDR2: SGHRS and YFSETQ. Trimming shortened V by 2 bases and J by 7 bases, and 12 bases separated the two germline ends. The CDR3 contains 13 residues. This CDR3 is CASSFSDDNEAFF. In DNA, the CDR3 is TGCGCCAGCAGCTTTTCGGACGATAATGAAGCTTTCTTT.

This chain connects TRBV10-3 to TRBJ1-2; the D is unclear. Trimming pared 3 bases from V and 6 bases from J, leaving 11 bases between. The CDR3 is 13 residues long. The germline V gene encodes CDR1 ENHRY and CDR2 SYGVKD. The CDR3 region is CAISDEGIHGYTF. CDR3 nucleotide sequence: TGTGCCATCAGTGATGAAGGAATACATGGCTACACCTTC.

CDR3 protein: CSPEKLFF. As DNA, the CDR3 is TGCAGTCCCGAAAAACTGTTTTTT. The rearrangement links TRBV20-1 to TRBJ1-4; no reliable D call. The CDR3 has 8 residues. Between the trimmed V and J ends, which lost 8 bases and 8 bases, there was a span of 3 bases. Germline lookup yields CDR1 DFQATT and CDR2 SNEGSKA (reference sequence).

This chain links TRBV19 with TRBJ2-5, with D perhaps TRBD1 or TRBD2 (5 bases each). This CDR3 comprises 17 residues. Germline CDR1 reads LNHDA; CDR2 reads SQIVND (reference sequence). V lost 3 bases, J lost 0 bases, and 17 bases lay in between. DNA of the CDR3: TGTGCCAGTAGTATGGTACTCGGGACGGATTACCAAGAGACCCAGTACTTC. Its protein is CASSMVLGTDYQETQYF.

This sequence joins TRBV6-5 and TRBJ2-3; D not resolved. This CDR3 region has 12 residues. V dropped 6 bases and J dropped 0 bases, with 4 bases sitting between them. Germline V gene lookup returns CDR1 MNHEY and CDR2 SVGAGI. The CDR3 sequence is CASRGSTDTQYF. CDR3 DNA sequence: TGTGCCAGCAGGGGGAGCACAGATACGCAGTATTTT.

J is TRBJ2-7 and V is TRBV25-1; D may be TRBD2 (6 bases). CDR1 and CDR2 from the germline V gene are MGHDK and SYGVNS. Trimming shortened V by 8 bases and J by 2 bases, and 10 bases separated the two germline ends. The CDR3 has 12 residues. CDR3 coding DNA: TGTGCCAGCGGAGGGCACCCCTACGAGCAGTACTTC. Translating it yields CASGGHPYEQYF.

The chain carries TRBV2 and TRBJ2-2, with D perhaps matching TRBD1 (5 bases). Trimming removed 0 bases at V and 5 bases at J, with 7 bases between. This CDR3 region has 14 residues. CDR1 SNHLY and CDR2 FYNNEI come from the germline V gene. In DNA form, the CDR3 reads TGTGCCAGCAGTGAAGCGGGGCTTACCGGGGAGCTGTTTTTT. It specifies CASSEAGLTGELFF.

The chain employs TRBV18 and TRBJ1-1, with 7 bases identical to TRBD1. V was pared by 2 bases and J by 8 bases, with 5 bases of the junction left unmatched. Germline CDR1 is KGHSH and CDR2 is LQKENI. The CDR3 is 13 residues long. CDR3 sequence reads: CASSPAEQGEAFF. The CDR3 DNA reads as TGTGCCAGCTCACCAGCCGAACAGGGGGAAGCTTTCTTT.

CDR3 residues: CASSAMDRVGDTQYF. In DNA, the CDR3 is TGTGCCAGCAGCGCTATGGACCGCGTGGGGGATACGCAGTATTTT. The chain uses TRBV9 and TRBJ2-3, with D unresolved. V lost 3 bases, J lost 6 bases, and 17 bases lay in between. Per the germline V gene, CDR1 is SGDLS and CDR2 is YYNGEE. The CDR3 is 15 residues long.

This chain connects TRBV5-4 to TRBJ1-6, with 8 bases identical to TRBD1. The CDR3 covers 14 residues. Germline loops: CDR1 SGHNT, CDR2 YYREEE (reference sequence). V was pared by 1 base and J by 9 bases, with 3 bases of the junction left unmatched. CDR3 amino acids: CASSLQGATSPLHF. Here the CDR3 DNA reads TGTGCCAGCAGCTTGCAGGGGGCTACTTCACCCCTCCACTTT. Using reference TRBV5-4 and TRBJ1-6 for the parts outside the CDR3, the full variable domain is ETGVTQSPTHLIKTRGQQVTLRCSSQSGHNTVSWYQQALGQGPQFIFQYYREEENGRGNFPPRFSGLQFPNYSSELNVNALELDDSALYLCASSLQGATSPLHFGNGTRLTVT.

The V gene is TRBV11-2, the J gene TRBJ1-2; the D is unclear. Germline lookup yields CDR1 SGHAT and CDR2 FQNNGV. Trimming pared 4 bases from V and 5 bases from J, leaving 8 bases between. The CDR3 sequence is 12 residues long. CDR3 DNA sequence: TGTGCCAGCAGCTCCCAGGCATATGGCTACACCTTC. As protein: CASSSQAYGYTF.

The count of this clone is one. This chain links TRBV2 with TRBJ2-7; 13 bases align to TRBD2. The CDR3 runs to 14 residues. After removal of 5 bases from V and 6 bases from J, the junction contained 4 bases not matched to a gene. Germline V gene data show CDR1 as SNHLY and CDR2 as FYNNEI. The chain's CDR3 is CASSRTSGGIEQYF. The CDR3 coding sequence is TGTGCCAGCAGTCGGACTAGCGGGGGTATCGAGCAGTACTTC.

This clone is a singleton in its sample. The chain combines TRBV6-5 with TRBJ1-3; D unresolved. This CDR3 is 13 amino acids long. V was trimmed by 6 bases and J by 3 bases, leaving 9 bases between them. The germline CDR1 and CDR2 sequences are MNHEY and SVGAGI. This CDR3 reads CASRQQNGNTIYF. The CDR3 coding sequence is TGTGCCAGCAGACAGCAAAATGGAAACACCATATATTTT.

The chain uses TRBV7-6 and TRBJ2-3; 9 bases agree with TRBD2. Losses at the gene ends were 5 bases for V and 1 base for J; bases not matched to a gene: 4. Germline loops: CDR1 SGHVS, CDR2 FNYEAQ. The CDR3 covers 15 residues. The CDR3 loop is CASSTVAGGTDTQYF. Here the CDR3 DNA reads TGTGCCAGCAGCACGGTAGCGGGGGGCACAGATACGCAGTATTTT.

The J gene is TRBJ1-2, the V gene TRBV19; D perhaps matches TRBD1 (6 bases). The CDR3 spans 15 residues. In germline, CDR1 is LNHDA, CDR2 SQIVND (reference sequence). V lost 1 base, J lost 4 bases, and 13 bases lay in between. CDR3 protein: CASSIAQGTVYGYTF. As DNA, the CDR3 is TGTGCCAGTAGTATAGCCCAGGGGACGGTCTATGGCTACACCTTC.